Below, 28 T cell receptor beta chains from the same sample are listed, as sequenced in a study of T cell responses to AZD1222 COVID-19 vaccine. Clones were sequenced by immunoSEQ multiplex PCR, and TCRdb holds only the in-frame ones, with some missing. The sample carries fewer than 200,000 clones, around nine tenths recorded once. This sample comprised peripheral blood, obtained 28 days after the second AZD1222 dose. Every receptor here comes from an adult who received the AZD1222 COVID-19 vaccine.

V gene TRBV2 combines with J gene TRBJ2-5, with 11 bases fitting TRBD2. The ends lost 7 bases at V and 3 bases at J; junction bases unmatched: 4. The germline V gene has CDR1 SNHLY and CDR2 FYNNEI. There are 14 residues in the CDR3. CDR3 in amino acids: CASNPGLAEETQYF. CDR3 nucleotide sequence: TGTGCCAGCAACCCGGGACTAGCGGAAGAGACCCAGTACTTC.

This clone was observed a single time. This rearrangement joins TRBV25-1 to TRBJ2-5; no clear D. The CDR3 length is 12 residues. In germline, CDR1 is MGHDK, CDR2 SYGVNS. The V gene lost 7 bases and the J gene lost 4 bases, with 10 bases spanning the gap. CDR3 amino acids: CASMAPRETQYF. CDR3 bases: TGTGCCAGCATGGCGCCCAGAGAGACCCAGTACTTC.

The chain combines TRBV15 with TRBJ2-6, with D possibly TRBD2 on 5 matching bases. This CDR3 comprises 16 residues. With 1 base removed from V and 1 base from J, the gap between germline ends came to 8 bases. Looked up from germline, CDR1 is LNHNV and CDR2 is YYDKDF (reference sequence). CDR3 nucleotide sequence: TGTGCCACCAGCAGAGCCTCGGGATCTGGGGCCAACGTCCTGACTTTC. Its translation is CATSRASGSGANVLTF.

The rearrangement links TRBV7-2 to TRBJ1-5; 7 nucleotides agree with TRBD1. The ends lost 2 bases at V and 4 bases at J; junction bases unmatched: 2. The CDR3 loop spans 14 amino acids. Germline V gene data show CDR1 as SGHTA and CDR2 as FQGNSA. The CDR3 spells CASSLSGGNQPQHF. The CDR3 nucleotides are TGTGCCAGCAGCTTATCAGGGGGTAATCAGCCCCAGCATTTT.

This clone is a singleton in its sample. The rearrangement joins TRBV4-3 to TRBJ2-2, with 12 positions matching TRBD1. The CDR3 has 21 residues. Germline CDR1 is LGHNA and CDR2 is YSLEER. V was clipped by 4 bases and J by 0 bases; unmatched bases: 15. The CDR3 nucleotides read TGCGCCAGCAGCCCCGCGGGGGGTGGGACAGGGGGCACCTCGAACACCGGGGAGCTGTTTTTT. The encoded protein is CASSPAGGGTGGTSNTGELFF.

This clone was observed a single time. The V call is TRBV5-4, the J call TRBJ2-1; D gene ambiguous. Germline lookup yields CDR1 SGHNT and CDR2 YYREEE (reference sequence). The CDR3 is made up of 13 amino acids. The V and J ends lost 0 bases and 6 bases respectively, with 7 bases between them. This chain's CDR3 is CASSLERGNEQFF. CDR3 in DNA: TGTGCCAGCAGCTTGGAACGAGGCAATGAGCAGTTCTTC.

A remark on this clone: One end of the junction fails to match germline, which may point to a read error. The chain recombines TRBV19 with TRBJ2-1, with 9 bases that match TRBD1. Germline CDR1 LNHDA, CDR2 SQIVND (reference sequence). The CDR3 is 17 amino acids. The CDR3 nucleotides are TGTGCCAGTAGTATATGGCTGGGACAGGGCTCCCACAATGAGCAGTTCTTC. Protein: CASSIWLGQGSHNEQFF.

This clone was recorded only once. The rearrangement uses TRBV5-6 and TRBJ1-2, with D possibly being TRBD1 (6 bases). The germline V gene has CDR1 SGHDT and CDR2 YYEEEE. Trimming took 4 bases from V and 3 from J, leaving 10 bases between them. The CDR3 loop spans 13 amino acids. CDR3 loop: CASSLDRHYGYTF. The CDR3 DNA reads TGTGCCAGCAGCCTAGACAGGCACTATGGCTACACCTTC.

The J gene is TRBJ2-3, the V gene TRBV5-6, with 12 bases that match TRBD2. CDR3 length: 16 amino acids. CDR1 is SGHDT, CDR2 YYEEEE, per germline. V lost 4 bases, J lost 5 bases, and 8 bases stayed unmatched. The CDR3 is CASSPPSGGALDTQYF. CDR3 bases: TGTGCCAGCAGCCCACCTAGCGGGGGGGCCCTAGATACGCAGTATTTT.

DNA of the CDR3: TGTGCCAGCAGCGCTTCGGTGGGACAGACGCTCTATGGCTACACCTTC. Its translation: CASSASVGQTLYGYTF. This chain links TRBV7-2 with TRBJ1-2; 7 nucleotides line up with TRBD1. Germline assignment: CDR1 SGHTA and CDR2 FQGNSA. J lost 4 bases, V lost 5 bases, and 13 bases had no gene match. The CDR3 totals 16 residues.

This clone was seen just once. J is TRBJ2-3 and V is TRBV5-4, with D hard to call. Germline V CDR1 and CDR2: SGHNT, YYREEE (reference sequence). The CDR3 consists of 13 residues. V lost 1 base and J 9 bases, leaving 12 bases between the germline ends. This CDR3 reads CASSLPGTETQYF. The CDR3 DNA is TGTGCCAGCAGCTTGCCTGGTACGGAAACGCAGTATTTT. Full variable domain (outside the CDR3, taken from reference TRBV5-4 and TRBJ2-3): ETGVTQSPTHLIKTRGQQVTLRCSSQSGHNTVSWYQQALGQGPQFIFQYYREEENGRGNFPPRFSGLQFPNYSSELNVNALELDDSALYLCASSLPGTETQYFGPGTRLTVL.

This clone was observed a few times. The chain recombines TRBV18 with TRBJ1-1; 10 bases map to TRBD1. Germline V gene sequence: CDR1 KGHSH, CDR2 LQKENI. CDR3 length: 14 residues. V lost 4 bases and J lost 5; bases outside the gene matches: 4. The CDR3 spells CASSQDRGLTEAFF. The CDR3, as DNA: TGTGCCAGCTCACAAGACAGGGGGCTGACTGAAGCTTTCTTT.

The genes are TRBV3-1 (or the pseudogene TRBV3-2) and TRBJ2-5; D gene unclear. Looked up from germline, CDR1 is LGHDT and CDR2 is YNNKEL (reference sequence). The CDR3 has 15 amino acids. V was clipped by 1 base and J by 0 bases, with 9 bases between them. The CDR3 loop is CASSQVLLYQETQYF. The CDR3 DNA is TGTGCCAGCAGCCAAGTACTCCTGTACCAAGAGACCCAGTACTTC.

This chain joins TRBV29-1 and TRBJ1-5; D not certain. Germline V gene sequence: CDR1 SQVTM, CDR2 ANQGSEA. With 2 bases removed from V and 4 bases from J, the gap between germline ends came to 15 bases. The CDR3 covers 15 residues. The CDR3: CSVEFGLGGNQPQHF. The CDR3 DNA reads as TGCAGCGTTGAATTTGGGTTGGGAGGGAATCAGCCCCAGCATTTT.

The chain recombines TRBV23-1 with TRBJ1-2; D not certain. TRBV23-1 is identified as an open reading frame with a role that is uncertain. Between the trimmed V and J ends, which lost 6 bases and 6 bases, there was a span of 20 bases. The CDR3 length is 15 residues. CDR3: CASSPVGGMHHGYTF. In DNA form, the CDR3 reads TGCGCCAGCAGCCCCGTAGGAGGGATGCATCATGGCTACACCTTC.

This chain uses TRBV25-1 with TRBJ1-2; 8 bases are a match to TRBD1. With 3 bases clipped from V and 8 bases from J, the junction kept 5 bases outside the gene matches. Germline lookup yields CDR1 MGHDK and CDR2 SYGVNS. The CDR3 contains 13 residues. The CDR3: CASSEQGAGGYTF. In DNA, the CDR3 is TGTGCCAGCAGTGAGCAGGGGGCAGGAGGCTACACCTTC.

This chain connects TRBV29-1 to TRBJ1-1; D not certain. V lost 4 bases to trimming and J lost 3 bases, with 9 bases between them. The germline V gene encodes CDR1 SQVTM and CDR2 ANQGSEA. This CDR3 has 12 amino acids. The CDR3, as DNA: TGCAGCGTTGTCCATCGCGACACTGAAGCTTTCTTT. Residues: CSVVHRDTEAFF.

The J gene is TRBJ1-1, the V gene TRBV10-1, with D hard to call. Germline V gene lookup returns CDR1 WNHNN and CDR2 SYGVQD (reference sequence). This CDR3 is 12 amino acids long. V was clipped by 3 bases and J by 4 bases, with 6 bases between them. The CDR3 here is CASSEGITEAFF. CDR3 DNA: TGCGCCAGCAGTGAAGGTATCACTGAAGCTTTCTTT.

This clone has a single count. V and J are TRBV27 and TRBJ2-3; D gene uncertain. CDR1 is MNHEY, CDR2 SMNVEV, per germline (reference sequence). With 2 bases removed from V and 2 bases from J, the gap between germline ends came to 14 bases. This CDR3 is built from 16 residues. The CDR3 loop reads CASSLRASTTTDTQYF. The CDR3 DNA reads as TGTGCCAGCAGTTTAAGGGCCTCTACCACCACAGATACGCAGTATTTT.

V and J are TRBV25-1 and TRBJ1-6; no clear D gene. The CDR3 has 14 residues. Trimming pared 6 bases from V and 8 bases from J, leaving 14 bases between. CDR1 is MGHDK, CDR2 SYGVNS, per germline. In nucleotides, the CDR3 is TGTGCCAGCAGCCCGGGGTTTAGTCATTCACCCCTCCACTTT. Translated, it gives CASSPGFSHSPLHF.

This clone is a singleton in its sample. This chain uses TRBV6-5 with TRBJ1-2; D not certain. Trimming cost V 0 bases and J 4 bases, with 12 bases left between them. CDR1 is MNHEY and CDR2 is SVGAGI in the germline V gene. This CDR3 has 15 residues. The CDR3 nucleotides are TGTGCCAGCAGTTACTCGACGGCAGGTATCTATGGCTACACCTTC. Protein product: CASSYSTAGIYGYTF.

This chain links TRBV19 with TRBJ1-4; D is unclear. Trimming stripped 5 bases from V and 5 bases from J, with 18 bases between. Germline CDR1 and CDR2: LNHDA and SQIVND (reference sequence). There are 16 residues in the CDR3. CDR3 region: CASSERGNEPNEKLFF. In DNA, the CDR3 is TGTGCCAGTAGTGAACGGGGTAACGAACCAAATGAAAAACTGTTTTTT.

The CDR3 region has the DNA TGTGCCAGCAGCATCGGACCGAACACTGTCTCTGGAAACACCATATATTTT. This gives the protein CASSIGPNTVSGNTIYF. The chain recombines TRBV13 with TRBJ1-3; D gene ambiguous. Trimming shortened V by 5 bases and J by 0 bases, and 17 bases separated the two germline ends. The CDR3 is 17 residues long. Germline CDR1 is PRHDT and CDR2 is FYEKMQ (reference sequence).

This chain uses TRBV29-1 with TRBJ1-5, with D perhaps TRBD1 (6 bases). V lost 4 bases and J 9 bases, leaving 22 bases between the germline ends. The CDR3 has 15 amino acids. Germline V gene data show CDR1 as SQVTM and CDR2 as ANQGSEA. The CDR3 coding sequence is TGCAGCGTTGGAGGGGGGCCCGATTCCACTAGGCCCCAGCATTTT. As protein: CSVGGGPDSTRPQHF.

The rearrangement joins TRBV6-5 to TRBJ1-1; 7 positions match TRBD1. V gave up 5 bases and J gave up 1 base; unmatched junction bases: 1. CDR3 length equals 13 residues. From germline, CDR1 is MNHEY and CDR2 SVGAGI. CDR3 in amino acids: CASSRDRNTEAFF. Written as DNA, the CDR3 is TGTGCCAGCAGTAGGGACAGGAACACTGAAGCTTTCTTT.

This chain connects TRBV7-2 to TRBJ1-3; D may be TRBD1 (6 bases). Trimming shortened V by 6 bases and J by 0 bases, and 12 bases separated the two germline ends. The CDR3 is 15 residues long. Germline CDR1 is SGHTA and CDR2 is FQGNSA. CDR3 in DNA: TGTGCCAGCAGTTCCGACAGGACCTCTGGAAACACCATATATTTT. Translation gives CASSSDRTSGNTIYF.

This clone was seen a handful of times. The genes are TRBV18 and TRBJ2-7; 8 bases fit TRBD2. Germline lookup yields CDR1 KGHSH and CDR2 LQKENI. The V and J ends lost 4 bases and 2 bases, in that order; junction bases with no gene match: 10. The CDR3 covers 16 residues. The CDR3 loop is CASSRTPGGRPYEQYF. The CDR3 DNA is TGTGCCAGCTCACGAACCCCGGGGGGGCGCCCCTACGAGCAGTACTTC.

This clone was seen a single time. This sequence joins TRBV5-1 and TRBJ1-6, with D unresolved. Trimming shortened V by 7 bases and J by 0 bases, and 8 bases separated the two germline ends. CDR1 is SGHRS and CDR2 is YFSETQ in the germline V gene. This CDR3 has 14 amino acids. The CDR3 DNA sequence: TGCGCCAGCTCATGGAGCTCCTATAATTCACCCCTCCACTTT. Amino acid sequence: CASSWSSYNSPLHF.